The clone carrying this T cell receptor beta chain was detected only once. Its antigen is not known. This CDR3 spans 19 amino acids. Germline CDR1 and CDR2: SGHRS and YFSETQ. The V gene end was trimmed by 2 bases and the J gene end by 0 bases; junction bases not matched to a gene: 15. Only in-frame clones appear in the TCRdb table, and some are missing; sequencing was by immunoSEQ multiplex PCR. The sample records approximately 170,000 clones, roughly nine tenths being singletons. The source of the sample is a study of cytomegalovirus exposure and HLA in healthy donors. Broader study findings: In the roughly 120 validation repertoires, a later analysis found that first-cohort TCR clusters tended to co-occur.

The J gene is TRBJ2-3, the V gene TRBV5-1; 7 nucleotides align to TRBD2. The origin of this receptor is a woman aged 18 to 35 in good health and CMV-seropositive. Sequenced: PBMCs. For the CDR3, the DNA is TGCGCCAGCAGCTTCCCTAGCGGAGAGGGGAAGATTAGCACAGATACGCAGTATTTT. This translates into CASSFPSGEGKISTDTQYF.